This T cell receptor (beta chain) was profiled in a study of T-cell memory formation after mild COVID-19. V was pared by 4 bases and J by 3 bases, with 7 bases between. The CDR3 is 12 residues long. Per germline, CDR1 KGHSH and CDR2 LQKENI. TCRdb re-analysed the 5' RACE reads in MiXCR, keeping a single row per CDR3 protein. The sample includes 300,000 to 400,000 distinct CDR3 sequences, about 15% seen only once; the top ten take approximately 20%. This receptor was identified in a man aged 18 to 35 who had mild COVID-19 (a few samples of this study predate the infection). Cell type and time point are not known. What was sequenced was PBMCs or a T cell subset sorted from them (not recorded which). V usage is TRBV18 and J usage is TRBJ2-7; TRBD2 might be the D (5 bases). Here the CDR3 reads CASSHGNYEQYF. The CDR3 DNA reads as TGTGCCAGCTCACACGGGAACTACGAGCAGTACTTC.